This is a list of T cell receptor beta chains from one sample in a study of blood T cell repertoires in COVID-19. Assay used: immunoSEQ multiplex PCR; TCRdb lists only in-frame clones, some missing. The repertoire holds tens of thousands of clones, with around 82% as singletons. What was sequenced was peripheral blood. The receptors were sampled from an elderly woman with acute or convalescent COVID-19. The CDR3 runs from the conserved cysteine through the conserved F or W. D genes are given only for firm matches. Some rows mark clone size as missing; the rest say once, few, many or name a class of expanded clone.

abundance | j_gene | d_gene | v_gene | CDR3aa | CDR3nt
- | TRBJ1-3 | - | TRBV4-1 | CASSQQSFSGNTIYF | TGCGCCAGCAGCCAACAGTCGTTCTCTGGAAACACCATATATTTT
few | TRBJ2-3 | TRBD2 | TRBV6-2/TRBV6-3 | CASSQLAGGPADTQYF | TGTGCCAGCAGTCAACTAGCGGGGGGCCCGGCAGATACGCAGTATTTT
- | TRBJ1-2 | TRBD1 | TRBV19 | CASSIDRQGLPYGYTF | TGTGCCAGTAGTATAGACCGACAGGGGCTTCCCTATGGCTACACCTTC
- | TRBJ1-1 | TRBD1 | TRBV19 | CASKGGANTEAFF | TGTGCCAGTAAAGGGGGCGCGAACACTGAAGCTTTCTTT
few | TRBJ1-2 | - | TRBV6-5 | CASKRGGQGDGYTF | TGTGCCAGCAAGCGGGGGGGCCAGGGAGATGGCTACACCTTC
- | TRBJ1-1 | - | TRBV6-1 | CASSEAQGTEAFF | TGTGCCAGCAGTGAAGCGCAGGGGACTGAAGCTTTCTTT
- | TRBJ1-6 | - | TRBV7-9 | CASSLDRESPLHF | TGTGCCAGCAGCTTAGATCGGGAGTCACCCCTCCACTTT
- | TRBJ2-7 | TRBD2 | TRBV28 | CASSSSGNPPNEQYF | TGTGCCAGCAGCTCAAGCGGGAATCCACCTAACGAGCAGTACTTC
once | TRBJ1-4 | - | TRBV19 | CASSMVGAGRKEKLFF | TGTGCCAGTAGTATGGTTGGGGCAGGTCGGAAAGAAAAACTGTTTTTT
- | TRBJ2-3 | TRBD2 | TRBV7-9 | CASSQGTSANTQYF | TGTGCCAGCAGCCAGGGGACTAGCGCGAATACGCAGTATTTT
- | TRBJ2-5 | - | TRBV6-1 | CASSDVGGIGETQYF | TGTGCCAGCAGTGACGTTGGGGGGATCGGAGAGACCCAGTACTTC
- | TRBJ1-1 | - | TRBV6-5 | CASSYGGDTEAFF | TGTGCCAGCAGTTACGGGGGGGACACTGAAGCTTTCTTT
- | TRBJ2-3 | TRBD2 | TRBV5-4 | CASSPGTRIPGGTDTQYF | TGTGCCAGCAGCCCCGGCACAAGGATCCCGGGGGGGACAGATACGCAGTATTTT
- | TRBJ1-4 | TRBD1 | TRBV5-4 | CASSYLGTGKVEKLFF | TGTGCCAGCAGCTACTTAGGGACAGGGAAGGTTGAAAAACTGTTTTTT
- | TRBJ1-4 | TRBD1 | TRBV5-6 | CASSLPGQNEKLFF | TGTGCCAGCAGCTTACCGGGACAGAATGAAAAACTGTTTTTT
- | TRBJ2-2 | TRBD1 | TRBV9 | CASRAGQGGTGELFF | TGTGCCAGCAGAGCCGGACAGGGGGGGACCGGGGAGCTGTTTTTT
few | TRBJ2-3 | TRBD1 | TRBV5-1 | CASRGQPPDTQYF | TGCGCCAGCAGGGGACAGCCTCCAGATACGCAGTATTTT
- | TRBJ1-2 | - | TRBV10-3 | CAISGGQFGERANYGYTF | TGTGCCATCAGTGGGGGGCAGTTTGGGGAGAGAGCTAACTATGGCTACACCTTC
many | TRBJ1-6 | - | TRBV6-2/TRBV6-3 | CASSLQGSDNSPLHF | TGTGCCAGCAGTTTGCAGGGGTCCGATAATTCACCCCTCCACTTT
- | TRBJ1-2 | - | TRBV28 | CASSSAAGGTPGGYTF | TGTGCCAGCAGTTCCGCCGCCGGGGGGACACCTGGGGGCTACACCTTC
- | TRBJ2-5 | TRBD2 | TRBV5-1 | CASKPWGGEETQYF | TGCGCCAGCAAACCGTGGGGGGGAGAAGAGACCCAGTACTTC
- | TRBJ2-5 | TRBD2 | TRBV15 | CATSRQTSGRTRGETQYF | TGTGCCACCAGCAGACAGACTAGCGGGAGGACGCGTGGGGAGACCCAGTACTTC
- | TRBJ2-2 | - | TRBV5-1 | CASFPGVQTGELFF | TGCGCCAGCTTCCCAGGGGTTCAAACCGGGGAGCTGTTTTTT
- | TRBJ1-2 | - | TRBV6-1 | CASSEGWRGVGYTF | TGTGCCAGCAGTGAAGGTTGGCGGGGAGTGGGCTACACCTTC
once | TRBJ1-2 | - | TRBV7-3 | CASSLTTGPYGYTF | TGTGCCAGCAGCTTAACAACAGGCCCCTATGGCTACACCTTC
few | TRBJ1-1 | - | TRBV10-2 | CASSESVGGAFF | TGCGCCAGCAGTGAGTCTGTAGGGGGAGCTTTCTTT
- | TRBJ1-1 | - | TRBV6-5 | CASSKRGTEAFF | TGTGCCAGCAGTAAAAGAGGAACTGAAGCTTTCTTT
- | TRBJ2-7 | - | TRBV11-3 | CASSLRETYEQYF | TGTGCCAGCAGCTTGAGGGAAACCTACGAGCAGTACTTC
few | TRBJ2-2 | TRBD2 | TRBV11-2 | CASSLGGADTGELFF | TGTGCCAGCAGCTTGGGAGGGGCGGACACCGGGGAGCTGTTTTTT
- | TRBJ1-2 | - | TRBV12-3/TRBV12-4 | CASSFRRAHGYTF | TGTGCCAGCAGTTTTCGGAGGGCGCATGGCTACACCTTC
- | TRBJ1-4 | - | TRBV6-2/TRBV6-3 | CASSPQGFATNEKLFF | TGTGCCAGCAGTCCACAGGGTTTCGCAACTAATGAAAAACTGTTTTTT
- | TRBJ1-1 | - | TRBV27 | CASSFEGREAFF | TGTGCCAGCAGTTTTGAAGGGAGAGAAGCTTTCTTT
- | TRBJ2-7 | TRBD1 | TRBV10-1 | CASRPGQGAYEQYF | TGCGCCAGCAGGCCGGGACAGGGCGCCTACGAGCAGTACTTC